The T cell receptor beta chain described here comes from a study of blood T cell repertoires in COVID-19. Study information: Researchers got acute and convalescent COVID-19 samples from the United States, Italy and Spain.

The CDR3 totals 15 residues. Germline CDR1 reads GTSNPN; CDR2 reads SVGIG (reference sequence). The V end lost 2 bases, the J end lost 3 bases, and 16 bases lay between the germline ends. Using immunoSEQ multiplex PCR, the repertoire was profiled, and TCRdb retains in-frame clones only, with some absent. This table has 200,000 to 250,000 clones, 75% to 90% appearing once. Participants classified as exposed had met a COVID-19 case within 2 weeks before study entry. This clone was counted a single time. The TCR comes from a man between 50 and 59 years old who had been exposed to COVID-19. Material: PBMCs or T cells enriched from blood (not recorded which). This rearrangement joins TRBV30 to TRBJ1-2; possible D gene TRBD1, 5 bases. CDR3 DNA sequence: TGTGCCTGGAGTCCCGGGACTCTCCGGGACTATGGCTACACCTTC. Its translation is CAWSPGTLRDYGYTF.